The TCR beta chain described here comes from a study of response to subunit inactivated influenza vaccine. In its sample, this clonotype was seen a few times. TCRdb recomputed calls from the RT-PCR reads with MiXCR, one row per CDR3 protein. The data hold about 570,000 distinct CDR3 sequences, with around 11% observed a single time. This CDR3 region has 16 residues. J gave up 5 bases and V 3 bases, and 5 bases lay outside the gene matches. Germline CDR1 is SEHNR and CDR2 is FQNEAQ (reference sequence). This sample also belongs to another study, concerning T cells expressing NK-cell markers. From that second work: Synthesis of TCR beta cDNA relied on 5'RACE template switching carrying UMIs. Investigators obtained TCR beta repertoires from sorted CD3+CD56+NKG2C+, CD3+CD56+NKG2C- and CD3+CD56-NKG2C+ T cells.

The sample here was PBMCs from blood, taken on the day of vaccination. The chain employs TRBV7-9 and TRBJ2-5; TRBD2 matches 14 bases. The source of this sequence is a man aged 50-59 years who received an inactivated influenza vaccine. CDR3 DNA sequence: TGTGCCAGCAGCTTTCCGGGACTAGCGGGAGTCGAGACCCAGTACTTC. Its protein is CASSFPGLAGVETQYF.